The source of this T cell receptor beta chain is a study of T cell changes during pregnancy in multiple sclerosis. Germline V lookup: CDR1 SGHAT, CDR2 FQNNGV. V lost 4 bases, J lost 7 bases, and 5 bases stayed unmatched. This CDR3 spans 14 amino acids. TCRdb's table, derived via immunoSEQ multiplex PCR, lists solely in-frame clones and lacks some. The table includes about 50,000 clones, almost 95% detected once. This sequence originates from a female donor with multiple sclerosis, enrolled in a pregnancy study. The chain employs TRBV11-2 and TRBJ1-4; TRBD1 aligns across 8 bases. Here the sequenced sample was CD8+ T cells from peripheral blood mononuclear cells, taken in the first trimester of pregnancy. The CDR3 region is CASSSGQEIEKLFF. The CDR3 coding sequence is TGTGCCAGCAGCTCGGGACAGGAGATTGAAAAACTGTTTTTT.